These T cell receptor beta chains were read from a single sample in a study of T cell responses to AZD1222 COVID-19 vaccine. Method: immunoSEQ multiplex PCR; TCRdb's copy keeps in-frame clones and lacks some. The sample carries over 110,000 clones, around 92% recorded once. The material was peripheral blood, obtained after recovery from COVID-19. The receptors stem from an adult who had recovered from COVID-19. Both conserved end residues are part of each CDR3. The order of the fields is V gene, J gene, D gene, clone size, CDR3 protein, CDR3 DNA. A D gene is named only where the DNA matches it firmly. Expanded clones get a size class; other rows say once, few or many, or leave the size out.

TRBV2	TRBJ1-4	.	.	CASIRQGFANEKLFF	TGTGCCAGCATTCGGCAGGGGTTTGCTAATGAAAAACTGTTTTTT
TRBV9	TRBJ2-1	TRBD2	.	CASSVGTPGLAVYNEQFF	TGTGCCAGCAGCGTGGGTACTCCGGGACTAGCGGTATACAATGAGCAGTTCTTC
TRBV6-5	TRBJ1-4	.	.	CASSFSGPYNEKLFF	TGTGCCAGCAGTTTCTCCGGGCCCTATAATGAAAAACTGTTTTTT
TRBV15	TRBJ1-1	TRBD1	.	CATSSLTGGPPVAFF	TGTGCCACCAGCAGCTTAACAGGGGGGCCCCCAGTAGCTTTCTTT
TRBV19	TRBJ2-3	.	once	CASKQGTDTQYF	TGTGCCAGTAAGCAGGGGACAGATACGCAGTATTTT
TRBV5-5	TRBJ1-4	.	.	CASSLGLGVGEKLFF	TGTGCCAGCAGCTTGGGGTTAGGGGTTGGAGAAAAACTGTTTTTT
TRBV6-5	TRBJ2-7	.	few	CASRRYEQYF	TGTGCCAGCAGAAGGTACGAGCAGTACTTC
TRBV7-3	TRBJ2-2	.	.	CASSLAGSYAGELFF	TGTGCCAGCAGCTTGGCAGGGTCCTATGCCGGGGAGCTGTTTTTT
TRBV5-3	TRBJ1-2	.	.	CARSTGPGDNINYGYTF	TGTGCCAGAAGCACAGGACCTGGGGACAACATCAACTATGGCTACACCTTC
TRBV7-9	TRBJ1-2	.	.	CASSRMDSLDGYTF	TGTGCCAGCAGCCGCATGGACAGCCTCGATGGCTACACCTTC
TRBV19	TRBJ2-1	TRBD2	.	CASSTKRGRSIYYEQFF	TGTGCCAGTAGTACAAAGCGGGGGAGGTCTATTTATTATGAGCAGTTCTTC
TRBV9	TRBJ2-5	.	.	CASSVDEGETQYF	TGTGCCAGCAGCGTAGATGAGGGGGAGACCCAGTACTTC
TRBV7-3	TRBJ2-2	TRBD1	.	CASSLAEGQGAGTGELFF	TGTGCCAGCAGCCTGGCAGAGGGACAGGGGGCCGGAACCGGGGAGCTGTTTTTT
TRBV9	TRBJ2-7	.	.	CASSERTSSLEQYF	TGTGCCAGCAGCGAACGCACTAGCTCCCTCGAGCAGTACTTC
TRBV10-3	TRBJ1-4	.	.	CAIRKGADEKLFF	TGTGCCATCAGGAAAGGAGCCGATGAAAAACTGTTTTTT
TRBV28	TRBJ2-7	TRBD1	.	CASSLRSGTGGSEQYF	TGTGCCAGCAGTTTGAGATCCGGGACAGGGGGCTCCGAGCAGTACTTC
TRBV30	TRBJ2-3	TRBD2	.	CAWSMSGKGDTQYF	TGTGCCTGGAGTATGAGCGGGAAAGGCGATACGCAGTATTTT
TRBV6-4	TRBJ2-3	TRBD2	.	CASSESGSTDTQYF	TGTGCCAGCAGTGAAAGCGGGAGTACAGATACGCAGTATTTT
TRBV6-1	TRBJ1-5	.	.	CASSERGWPQHF	TGTGCCAGCAGTGAACGCGGGTGGCCCCAGCATTTT
TRBV5-1	TRBJ2-1	.	once	CASRALTGRSYNEQFF	TGCGCCAGCAGGGCGCTCACAGGCCGCTCCTACAATGAGCAGTTCTTC
TRBV29-1	TRBJ1-3	.	.	CSFSGNGNTIYF	TGCAGCTTCAGTGGAAACGGAAACACCATATATTTT
TRBV24-1	TRBJ1-2	.	.	CATSDVTAYYGYTF	TGTGCCACCAGTGACGTGACAGCCTACTATGGCTACACCTTC
TRBV5-5	TRBJ2-2	.	.	CASSPVWATGELFF	TGTGCCAGCAGCCCGGTATGGGCCACCGGGGAGCTGTTTTTT
TRBV7-8	TRBJ2-7	TRBD1	.	CASSLEGQGIFYEQYF	TGTGCCAGCAGCTTAGAAGGACAGGGGATTTTCTACGAGCAGTACTTC
TRBV27	TRBJ2-7	TRBD1	.	CASSFGTGREQYF	TGTGCCAGCAGTTTCGGGACAGGGCGGGAGCAGTACTTC
TRBV2	TRBJ2-3	.	.	CASSHADTQYF	TGTGCCAGCAGTCACGCAGATACGCAGTATTTT
TRBV10-3	TRBJ1-1	.	once	CAISESRTGWTEAFF	TGTGCCATCAGTGAGTCCCGAACGGGGTGGACTGAAGCTTTCTTT
TRBV28	TRBJ1-3	.	.	CASSAGAGNTIYF	TGTGCCAGCAGTGCAGGAGCTGGAAACACCATATATTTT
TRBV19	TRBJ1-1	.	.	CASSISEAFF	TGTGCCAGTAGTATCTCTGAAGCTTTCTTT
TRBV7-2	TRBJ1-1	.	.	CASSPGRLPSLKNTEAFF	TGTGCCAGCAGCCCAGGACGTCTACCCTCGCTAAAGAACACTGAAGCTTTCTTT
TRBV30	TRBJ1-1	TRBD1	.	CAWSPNYRGEAFF	TGTGCCTGGAGCCCGAACTACAGGGGTGAAGCTTTCTTT
TRBV6-5	TRBJ1-4	.	.	CASRRDTTSEKLFF	TGTGCCAGCAGGAGGGACACCACATCCGAAAAACTGTTTTTT
TRBV5-6	TRBJ2-2	.	.	CASSFQTGRWELFF	TGTGCCAGCAGCTTCCAAACAGGGAGGTGGGAGCTGTTTTTT
TRBV28	TRBJ2-7	.	once	CASSLGDYHEQYF	TGTGCCAGCAGTTTAGGGGATTACCACGAGCAGTACTTC
TRBV27	TRBJ2-7	TRBD2	.	CASSRVGTSGTYEQYF	TGTGCCAGCAGCAGAGTCGGGACTAGCGGAACCTACGAGCAGTACTTC
TRBV7-9	TRBJ2-2	.	once	CASTRTNTGELFF	TGTGCCAGCACCCGCACAAACACCGGGGAGCTGTTTTTT
TRBV30	TRBJ1-1	.	.	CAWSQVGTEAFF	TGTGCCTGGAGTCAGGTCGGCACTGAAGCTTTCTTT
TRBV5-1	TRBJ2-1	.	.	CASSLYPGLSYNEQFF	TGCGCCAGCAGCTTGTACCCAGGGCTATCCTACAATGAGCAGTTCTTC
TRBV2	TRBJ1-5	TRBD1	.	CASRGPGQGAAQPQHF	TGTGCCAGCAGAGGGCCGGGACAGGGGGCAGCGCAGCCCCAGCATTTT
TRBV4-1	TRBJ2-2	.	.	CASSQFPGGENTGELFF	TGCGCCAGCAGCCAATTCCCCGGAGGGGAGAACACCGGGGAGCTGTTTTTT
TRBV5-1	TRBJ1-5	.	.	CASSPGGGNQPQHF	TGCGCCAGCAGCCCGGGGGGGGGCAATCAGCCCCAGCATTTT
TRBV3-1/TRBV3-2	TRBJ1-4	TRBD1	.	CASSQDPGQGDEKLFF	TGTGCCAGCAGCCAAGATCCCGGACAGGGGGACGAAAAACTGTTTTTT
TRBV28	TRBJ2-2	.	.	CASSPNPPVDTGELFF	TGTGCCAGCAGTCCTAACCCTCCGGTGGACACCGGGGAGCTGTTTTTT
TRBV25-1	TRBJ1-5	.	.	CASGWSQPQHF	TGTGCCAGCGGATGGAGTCAGCCCCAGCATTTT
TRBV5-1	TRBJ2-2	TRBD2	.	CASSLGGLATGELFF	TGCGCCAGCAGCTTGGGTGGACTAGCGACCGGGGAGCTGTTTTTT
TRBV15	TRBJ2-7	.	.	CATSRDRVTYEQYF	TGTGCCACCAGCAGAGACAGGGTGACCTACGAGCAGTACTTC
TRBV7-9	TRBJ1-2	.	.	CASSLSNFYGYTF	TGTGCCAGCAGCTTGTCCAACTTCTATGGCTACACCTTC